This section outlines one TCR beta chain sequence together with its context. The use of a sample-barcoded 5' primer and a J-beta primer mix characterized a second PCR of about 7 to 12 cycles. TCRdb re-derived calls from the 5' RACE reads in MiXCR, one entry per CDR3 protein. The sample lists about 780,000 distinct CDR3 sequences, more than 25% occurring once. Peripheral blood, roughly 9.3 milliliters per donor, was collected. CDR1 SGHVS and CDR2 FNYEAQ come from the germline V gene. The CDR3 runs 16 residues. Trimming cost V 5 bases and J 0 bases; bases outside gene matches: 6. The sample belongs to a study of blood T cells in healthy people across ages. The sample was also reused in another study, on T cells of mothers and their children. This second study says: Detection of persistent microchimeric T cell clones did not occur.

The chain is built from TRBV7-6 and TRBJ1-4; 7 bases line up with TRBD1. The TCR comes from a boy under 18 in good health. The sequenced sample consisted of blood. The CDR3 region is CASSRGQPTTNEKLFF. As DNA, the CDR3 is TGTGCCAGCAGCCGGGGACAGCCGACAACTAATGAAAAACTGTTTTTT. The whole variable domain, remainder taken from reference TRBV7-6 and TRBJ1-4, is GAGVSQSPRYKVTKRGQDVALRCDPISGHVSLYWYRQALGQGPEFLTYFNYEAQQDKSGLPNDRFSAERPEGSISTLTIQRTEQRDSAMYRCASSRGQPTTNEKLFFGSGTQLSVL.